This T cell receptor beta chain was recorded in a study of response to subunit inactivated influenza vaccine. TCRdb re-analysed the RT-PCR reads in MiXCR, keeping a single row per CDR3 protein. The data contain around 790,000 distinct CDR3 sequences, about 20% of them singletons. Germline CDR1 SGDLS, CDR2 YYNGEE. The CDR3 is 14 residues long. Trimming at V came to 3 bases and at J to 5 bases, leaving 4 bases not matched to a gene. This clonotype was seen a few times. Its antigen is unidentified. Study results and limitations: T cells newly recruited by each seasonal influenza vaccination are few, the authors suggested.

This rearrangement joins TRBV9 to TRBJ2-3; 9 nucleotides align to TRBD2. This specimen was PBMCs from blood, taken approximately 5 days after vaccination. This TCR came from a man between 50 and 59 years old who received an inactivated influenza vaccine. For the CDR3, the DNA is TGTGCCAGCAGCGGACTAGCGGCGCGAGATACGCAGTATTTT. It specifies CASSGLAARDTQYF.